These 23 T cell receptor beta chains were all obtained from the same sample, sequenced in a study of CD8 T cells in ankylosing spondylitis. MiXCR, run by TCRdb on the 5' RACE reads, gives a single entry per CDR3 protein. This sample yields about 39,000 distinct CDR3 sequences, of which 10% are seen a single time; approximately 16% belongs to the top ten. Sequenced sample: blood, either unsorted or a sorted T cell fraction (not recorded which). Receptor source: a male donor with ankylosing spondylitis or in good health (not recorded which).

This clonotype occurred many times. CDR3 amino acids: CASSSVSWDIQYF. CDR3 bases: TGTGCCAGCAGCTCGGTCAGTTGGGACATTCAGTACTTC. J is TRBJ2-4 and V is TRBV7-2; no clear D gene. The CDR3 contains 13 residues. Germline assignment: CDR1 SGHTA and CDR2 FQGNSA. Trimming shortened V by 4 bases and J by 8 bases, and 12 bases separated the two germline ends.

This clonotype has a count of ten or more. The chain recombines TRBV5-1 with TRBJ1-1; possible D gene TRBD1, 6 bases. Per germline, CDR1 SGHRS and CDR2 YFSETQ. The CDR3 has 13 residues. Trimming stripped 3 bases from V and 6 bases from J, with 12 bases between. The DNA of the CDR3 is TGCGCCAGCAGCTCAACAGGGTTCCCTGAAGCTTTCTTT. Its protein product is CASSSTGFPEAFF.

This clonotype was seen ten or more times. V and J are TRBV12-3 or TRBV12-4 and TRBJ1-6; the D is unclear. The CDR3 extends over 12 amino acids. Deletions cut 8 bases from V and 9 bases from J, with 11 bases between. As DNA, the CDR3 is TGTGCCAGCGGGCCCCAAAGTTCACCCCTCCACTTT. It encodes CASGPQSSPLHF.

The sample holds many counts of this clonotype. This chain links TRBV9 with TRBJ2-6, with D uncertain. The V gene lost 0 bases and the J gene lost 0 bases, with 4 bases spanning the gap. CDR1 SGDLS and CDR2 YYNGEE come from the germline V gene. The length of the CDR3 is 15 residues. Here the CDR3 reads CASSVDSSGANVLTF. The CDR3 DNA is TGTGCCAGCAGCGTAGACAGCTCTGGGGCCAACGTCCTGACTTTC. Looking up the rest from reference TRBV9 and TRBJ2-6 gives the full variable domain: DSGVTQTPKHLITATGQRVTLRCSPRSGDLSVYWYQQSLDQGLQFLIQYYNGEERAKGNILERFSAQQFPDLHSELNLSSLELGDSALYFCASSVDSSGANVLTFGAGSRLTVL.

The chain uses TRBV12-3 or TRBV12-4 and TRBJ1-5; TRBD1 aligns across 8 bases. The CDR3 is 16 amino acids. The V gene end was trimmed by 10 bases and the J gene end by 2 bases; junction bases not matched to a gene: 13. In nucleotides, the CDR3 is TGTGCCAACCCCAACTTCCCAGGGGGCGGCAATCAGCCCCAGCATTTT. This codes for CANPNFPGGGNQPQHF.

This clonotype was counted ten times or more. The rearrangement links TRBV10-2 to TRBJ2-7; D perhaps matches TRBD2 (6 bases). Trimming pared 4 bases from V and 5 bases from J, leaving 15 bases between. From germline, CDR1 is WSHSY and CDR2 SAAADI. CDR3 size: 14 residues. The CDR3: CASSGSLAMHEQYF. The CDR3 DNA reads TGCGCCAGCAGTGGGTCCCTAGCGATGCACGAGCAGTACTTC.

This clonotype has ten or more counts. J is TRBJ2-1 and V is TRBV5-6; 13 nucleotides match TRBD2. The CDR3 runs 16 residues. Germline-derived CDR1 and CDR2 are SGHDT and YYEEEE. V was pared by 3 bases and J by 4 bases, with 4 bases of the junction left unmatched. The CDR3 DNA reads as TGTGCCAGCAGCTGGAGACTAGCGGGAGGATACAATGAGCAGTTCTTC. This encodes CASSWRLAGGYNEQFF. Combining the CDR3 with reference TRBV5-6 and TRBJ2-1 gives the whole variable domain DAGVTQSPTHLIKTRGQQVTLRCSPKSGHDTVSWYQQALGQGPQFIFQYYEEEERQRGNFPDRFSGHQFPNYSSELNVNALLLGDSALYLCASSWRLAGGYNEQFFGPGTRLTVL.

This clonotype was detected ten times or more. The chain employs TRBV6-1 and TRBJ1-3; D uncertain. Germline CDR1 is MNHNS and CDR2 is SASEGT. This CDR3 is 11 amino acids long. Between the trimmed V and J ends, which lost 6 bases and 3 bases, there was a span of 3 bases. CDR3 region: CASSVGNTIYF. The CDR3 DNA reads TGTGCCAGCAGCGTTGGAAACACCATATATTTT.

This clonotype was detected many times. The rearrangement uses TRBV21-1 and TRBJ2-7; TRBD1 is taken as the D call from the table, unchecked against the DNA. TRBV21-1 corresponds to a pseudogene. The CDR3 runs 18 residues. The CDR3 nucleotides are TGTGCCAGCAGCAAATTGAGACGGGGGACAGAGGGTTACTACGAGCAGTACTTC. The encoded protein is CASSKLRRGTEGYYEQYF.

The V gene is TRBV4-1, the J gene TRBJ1-5; D remains unclear. The length of the CDR3 is 13 residues. The ends were cut back, 0 bases at V and 3 bases at J, with 3 bases in the middle. Germline CDR1 is MGHRA and CDR2 is YSYEKL. CDR3 sequence (DNA): TGCGCCAGCAGCCAAGATAACAATCAGCCCCAGCATTTT. It translates to CASSQDNNQPQHF.

There are a few counts of this clonotype. The rearrangement joins TRBV13 to TRBJ1-2; D is unresolved. The CDR3 is made up of 15 amino acids. CDR1 PRHDT and CDR2 FYEKMQ come from the germline V gene (reference sequence). Between the trimmed V and J ends, which lost 10 bases and 4 bases, there was a span of 22 bases. For the CDR3, the DNA is TGTGCCATGGGCTTCGGGCCCTTCGGAGCCTATGGCTACACCTTC. As protein: CAMGFGPFGAYGYTF.

This clonotype was recorded many times. CDR3 sequence (DNA): TGTGCCAGCAGTTACTCATGGAAGGGCGATTCACCCCTCCACTTT. Translating it yields CASSYSWKGDSPLHF. The chain carries TRBV6-5 and TRBJ1-6, with no clear D. Trimming took off 0 bases at V and 8 bases at J, with 11 bases between the two ends. The germline V gene has CDR1 MNHEY and CDR2 SVGAGI. This CDR3 spans 15 amino acids.

This clonotype was counted many times. The J gene is TRBJ2-5, the V gene TRBV20-1; 8 nucleotides align to TRBD1. The CDR3 sequence is 17 residues long. The germline V gene has CDR1 DFQATT and CDR2 SNEGSKA (reference sequence). V shed 3 bases, J shed 1 base, and the junction held 13 bases outside the gene matches. The DNA of the CDR3 is TGCAGTGCTAGGGGGGGACAGGCAATTGGGATCCAAGAGACCCAGTACTTC. Its translation: CSARGGQAIGIQETQYF.

This clonotype was counted ten times or more. The rearrangement joins TRBV2 to TRBJ2-1; tentatively, D is TRBD2 (6 bases). The CDR3 is 15 amino acids. The germline gives CDR1 SNHLY, CDR2 FYNNEI. V lost 2 bases and J lost 3, with 11 bases in between. The CDR3 bases are TGTGCCAGCAGTGAATTCGCGGGACTCTACAATGAGCAGTTCTTC. Its protein product is CASSEFAGLYNEQFF.

This clonotype was found many times. V is TRBV12-3 or TRBV12-4 and J is TRBJ1-4; tentative D call: TRBD1 (5 bases). Trimming pared 8 bases from V and 8 bases from J, leaving 12 bases between. This CDR3 comprises 12 residues. In DNA form, the CDR3 reads TGTGCCAGCGGCAGGGTTTCGGAAAAACTGTTTTTT. Translating it yields CASGRVSEKLFF.

This clonotype has only a few counts. The chain joins TRBV5-1 to TRBJ2-1, with D unclear. Germline values: CDR1 SGHRS, CDR2 YFSETQ. V was clipped by 4 bases and J by 7 bases, with 15 bases between them. The CDR3 contains 14 residues. The CDR3 region is CASSPRIPENEQFF. The CDR3 DNA sequence: TGCGCCAGCAGCCCACGCATACCAGAAAATGAGCAGTTCTTC.

In this sample, this clonotype turned up many times. The gene calls are TRBV5-6 and TRBJ1-4, with a weak D call TRBD1 (6 bases). The V gene lost 1 base and the J gene lost 8 bases, with 9 bases spanning the gap. The CDR3 contains 13 residues. CDR1 and CDR2 from the germline V gene are SGHDT and YYEEEE. The CDR3 here is CASSLPTGEKLFF. CDR3 sequence (DNA): TGTGCCAGCAGCTTGCCGACAGGAGAAAAACTGTTTTTT.

This clonotype was recorded at least ten times. This chain links TRBV12-3 or TRBV12-4 with TRBJ2-1; 7 bases line up with TRBD2. This CDR3 region has 16 residues. With 3 bases clipped from V and 6 bases from J, the junction kept 11 bases outside the gene matches. CDR3 protein: CASSFFAGLPPNEQFF. The CDR3 DNA reads as TGTGCCAGCAGTTTTTTCGCGGGACTACCACCCAATGAGCAGTTCTTC.

Many counts were recorded for this clonotype. The V gene is TRBV11-2, the J gene TRBJ2-2; D not resolved. V shed 5 bases and J shed 6 bases, with 10 bases lying between them. The CDR3 length is 13 residues. Germline lookup yields CDR1 SGHAT and CDR2 FQNNGV. CDR3 coding DNA: TGTGCCAGCAGCCCAAGACAAGCCGGGGAGCTGTTTTTT. It is translated as CASSPRQAGELFF.

This clonotype came up many times. The chain uses TRBV27 and TRBJ2-5, with a tentative D call TRBD1 (5 bases). Per germline, CDR1 MNHEY and CDR2 SMNVEV (reference sequence). V was cut by 8 bases and J by 5 bases, with 18 bases left in between. The CDR3 loop spans 14 amino acids. The DNA of the CDR3 is TGTGCCAGCTCCATCCAACAGGATTTCGAGACCCAGTACTTC. Protein: CASSIQQDFETQYF.

V is TRBV6-2 or TRBV6-3 and J is TRBJ1-5; D is perhaps TRBD1 (5 bases). There are 13 residues in the CDR3. Germline V gene data show CDR1 as MNHEY and CDR2 as SVGEGT. V gave up 11 bases and J gave up 2 bases, with 13 bases separating them. This chain's CDR3 is CAGGDGGNQPQHF. In nucleotides, the CDR3 is TGTGCCGGAGGGGATGGGGGCAATCAGCCCCAGCATTTT.

This clonotype occurred many times. The V gene is TRBV2, the J gene TRBJ2-2, with 7 nucleotides matching TRBD1. The V and J ends lost 10 bases and 4 bases, in that order; junction bases with no gene match: 12. This CDR3 is 15 amino acids long. Germline lookup yields CDR1 SNHLY and CDR2 FYNNEI. This chain's CDR3 is CATTRQGKGTGELFF. The CDR3 DNA sequence: TGTGCCACGACCAGACAGGGAAAAGGCACCGGGGAGCTGTTTTTT.

The table lists this clonotype with many counts. The chain links TRBV24-1 to TRBJ2-1; D possibly corresponds to TRBD1 (7 bases). CDR1 KGHDR and CDR2 SFDVKD come from the germline V gene. V gave up 9 bases and J gave up 7 bases, with 21 bases separating them. This CDR3 has 15 residues. CDR3: CATQKKGQTRNEQFF. CDR3 DNA: TGTGCCACCCAAAAGAAGGGACAGACTAGGAATGAGCAGTTCTTC.